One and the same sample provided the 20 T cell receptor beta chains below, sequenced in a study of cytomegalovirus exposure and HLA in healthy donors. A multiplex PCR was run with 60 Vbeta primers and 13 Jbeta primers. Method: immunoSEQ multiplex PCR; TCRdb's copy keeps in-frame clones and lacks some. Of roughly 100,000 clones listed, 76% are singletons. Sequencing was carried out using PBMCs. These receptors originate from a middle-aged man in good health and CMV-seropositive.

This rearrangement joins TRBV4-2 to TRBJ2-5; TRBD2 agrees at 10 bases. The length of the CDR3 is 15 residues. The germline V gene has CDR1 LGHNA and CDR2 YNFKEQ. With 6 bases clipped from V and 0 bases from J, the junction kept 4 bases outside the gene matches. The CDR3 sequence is CASSTGTSDQETQYF. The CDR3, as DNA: TGTGCCAGCAGTACCGGGACTAGCGACCAAGAGACCCAGTACTTC.

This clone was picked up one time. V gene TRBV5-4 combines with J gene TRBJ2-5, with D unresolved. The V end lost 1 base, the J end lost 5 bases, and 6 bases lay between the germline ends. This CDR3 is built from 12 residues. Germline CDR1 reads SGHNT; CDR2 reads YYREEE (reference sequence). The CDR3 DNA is TGTGCCAGCAGCTTGACCAGGGAGACCCAGTACTTC. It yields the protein CASSLTRETQYF.

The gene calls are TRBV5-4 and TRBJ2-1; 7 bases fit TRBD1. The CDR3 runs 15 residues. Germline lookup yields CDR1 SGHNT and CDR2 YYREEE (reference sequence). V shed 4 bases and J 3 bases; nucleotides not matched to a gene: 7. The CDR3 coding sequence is TGTGCCAGCAGCAACAGGGGTCGGGGCTACAATGAGCAGTTCTTC. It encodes CASSNRGRGYNEQFF.

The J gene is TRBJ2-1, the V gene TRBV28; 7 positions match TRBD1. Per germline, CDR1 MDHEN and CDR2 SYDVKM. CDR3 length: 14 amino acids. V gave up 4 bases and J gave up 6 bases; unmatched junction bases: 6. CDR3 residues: CASSSTGTGNEQFF. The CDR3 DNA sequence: TGTGCCAGCAGTTCGACAGGGACGGGCAATGAGCAGTTCTTC. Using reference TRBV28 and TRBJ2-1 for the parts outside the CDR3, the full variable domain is DVKVTQSSRYLVKRTGEKVFLECVQDMDHENMFWYRQDPGLGLRLIYFSYDVKMKEKGDIPEGYSVSREKKERFSLILESASTNQTSMYLCASSSTGTGNEQFFGPGTRLTVL.

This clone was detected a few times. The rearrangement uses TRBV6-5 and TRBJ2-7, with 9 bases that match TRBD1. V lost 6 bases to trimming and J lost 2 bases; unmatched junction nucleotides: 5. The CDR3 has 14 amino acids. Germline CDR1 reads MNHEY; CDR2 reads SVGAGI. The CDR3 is CASRLGQGAYEQYF. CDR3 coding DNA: TGTGCCAGCAGACTGGGACAGGGAGCCTACGAGCAGTACTTC.

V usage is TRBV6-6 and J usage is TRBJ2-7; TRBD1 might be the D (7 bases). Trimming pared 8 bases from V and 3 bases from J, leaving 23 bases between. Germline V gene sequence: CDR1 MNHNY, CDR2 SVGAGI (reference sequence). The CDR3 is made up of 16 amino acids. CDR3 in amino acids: CASLRQGGFQGYEQYF. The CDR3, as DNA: TGTGCCAGCCTAAGACAGGGAGGATTCCAAGGCTACGAGCAGTACTTC.

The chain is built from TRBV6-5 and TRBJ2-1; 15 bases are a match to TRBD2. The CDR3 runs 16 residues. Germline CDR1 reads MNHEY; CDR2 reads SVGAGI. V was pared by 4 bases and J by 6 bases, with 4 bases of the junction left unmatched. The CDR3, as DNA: TGTGCCAGCAGTTGGACTAGCGGGGGGGCCACCAATGAGCAGTTCTTC. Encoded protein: CASSWTSGGATNEQFF.

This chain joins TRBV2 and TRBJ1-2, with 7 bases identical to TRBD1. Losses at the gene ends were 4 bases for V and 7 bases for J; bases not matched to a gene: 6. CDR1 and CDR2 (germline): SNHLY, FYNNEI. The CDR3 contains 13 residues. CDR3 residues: CASSGQGDRGYTF. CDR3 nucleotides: TGTGCCAGCAGTGGGCAGGGGGATCGTGGCTACACCTTC.

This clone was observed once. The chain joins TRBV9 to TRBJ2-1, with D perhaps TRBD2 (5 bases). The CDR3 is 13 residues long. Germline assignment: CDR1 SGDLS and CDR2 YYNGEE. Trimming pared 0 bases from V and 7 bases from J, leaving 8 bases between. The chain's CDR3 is CASSVVGENEQFF. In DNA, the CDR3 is TGTGCCAGCAGCGTAGTCGGGGAAAATGAGCAGTTCTTC.

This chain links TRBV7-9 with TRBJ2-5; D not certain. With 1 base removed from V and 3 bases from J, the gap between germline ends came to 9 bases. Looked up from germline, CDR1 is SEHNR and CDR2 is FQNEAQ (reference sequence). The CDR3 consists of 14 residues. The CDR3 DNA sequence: TGTGCCAGCAGCTTAGTGATAGGAGAAGAGACCCAGTACTTC. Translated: CASSLVIGEETQYF.

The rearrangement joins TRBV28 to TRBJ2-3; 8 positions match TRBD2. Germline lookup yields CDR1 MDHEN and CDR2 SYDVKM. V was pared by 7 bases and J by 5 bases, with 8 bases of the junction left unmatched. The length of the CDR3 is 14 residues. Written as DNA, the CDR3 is TGTGCCAGCAAGGACGGGGGGGCGGAAGATACGCAGTATTTT. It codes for CASKDGGAEDTQYF.

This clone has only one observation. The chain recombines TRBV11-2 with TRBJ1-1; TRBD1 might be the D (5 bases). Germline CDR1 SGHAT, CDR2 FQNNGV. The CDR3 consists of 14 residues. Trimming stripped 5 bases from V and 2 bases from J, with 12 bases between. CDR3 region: CASSTATDNTEAFF. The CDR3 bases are TGTGCCAGCAGCACAGCGACAGATAACACTGAAGCTTTCTTT. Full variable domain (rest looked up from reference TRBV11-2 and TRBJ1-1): EAGVAQSPRYKIIEKRQSVAFWCNPISGHATLYWYQQILGQGPKLLIQFQNNGVVDDSQLPKDRFSAERLKGVDSTLKIQPAKLEDSAVYLCASSTATDNTEAFFGQGTRLTVV.

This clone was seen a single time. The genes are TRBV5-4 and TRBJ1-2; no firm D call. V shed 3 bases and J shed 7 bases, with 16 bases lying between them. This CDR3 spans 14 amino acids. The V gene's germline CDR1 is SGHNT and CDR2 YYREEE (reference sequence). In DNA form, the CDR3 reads TGTGCCAGCAGCTCCACCGGGAGCGATCTTGGCTACACCTTC. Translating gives CASSSTGSDLGYTF.

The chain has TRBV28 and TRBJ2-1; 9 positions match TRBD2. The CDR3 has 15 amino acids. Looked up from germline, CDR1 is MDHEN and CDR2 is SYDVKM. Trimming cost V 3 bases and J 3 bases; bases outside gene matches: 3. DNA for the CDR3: TGTGCCAGCAGTTTTAGCGGGAGCCTCTACAATGAGCAGTTCTTC. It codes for CASSFSGSLYNEQFF. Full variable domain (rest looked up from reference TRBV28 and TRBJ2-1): DVKVTQSSRYLVKRTGEKVFLECVQDMDHENMFWYRQDPGLGLRLIYFSYDVKMKEKGDIPEGYSVSREKKERFSLILESASTNQTSMYLCASSFSGSLYNEQFFGPGTRLTVL.

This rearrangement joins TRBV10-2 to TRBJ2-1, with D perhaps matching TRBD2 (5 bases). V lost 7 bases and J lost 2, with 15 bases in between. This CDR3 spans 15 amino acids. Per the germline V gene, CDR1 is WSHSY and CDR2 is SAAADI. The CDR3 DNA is TGCGCCAGCAAAAGGGAGTCTTTTACCTACAATGAGCAGTTCTTC. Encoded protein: CASKRESFTYNEQFF.

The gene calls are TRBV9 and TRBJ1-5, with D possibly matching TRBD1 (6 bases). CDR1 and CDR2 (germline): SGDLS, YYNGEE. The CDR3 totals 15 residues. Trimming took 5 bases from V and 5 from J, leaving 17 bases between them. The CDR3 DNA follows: TGTGCCAGCAGTTACACAGGGAGTAATGATCAGCCCCAGCATTTT. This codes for CASSYTGSNDQPQHF.

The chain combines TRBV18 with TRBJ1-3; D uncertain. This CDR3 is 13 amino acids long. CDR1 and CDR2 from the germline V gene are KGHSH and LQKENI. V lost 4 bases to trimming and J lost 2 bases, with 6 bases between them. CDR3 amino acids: CASSLNTGNTIYF. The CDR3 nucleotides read TGTGCCAGCTCACTAAATACTGGAAACACCATATATTTT. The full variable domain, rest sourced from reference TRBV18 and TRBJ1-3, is NAGVMQNPRHLVRRRGQEARLRCSPMKGHSHVYWYRQLPEEGLKFMVYLQKENIIDESGMPKERFSAEFPKEGPSILRIQQVVRGDSAAYFCASSLNTGNTIYFGEGSWLTVV.

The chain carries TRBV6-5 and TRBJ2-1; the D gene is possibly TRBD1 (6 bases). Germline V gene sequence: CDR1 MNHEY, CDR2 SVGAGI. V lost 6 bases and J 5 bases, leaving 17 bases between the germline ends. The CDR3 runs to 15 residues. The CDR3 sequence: CASSSSQGHNNEQFF. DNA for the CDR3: TGTGCCAGCAGCTCGTCCCAGGGACACAACAATGAGCAGTTCTTC.

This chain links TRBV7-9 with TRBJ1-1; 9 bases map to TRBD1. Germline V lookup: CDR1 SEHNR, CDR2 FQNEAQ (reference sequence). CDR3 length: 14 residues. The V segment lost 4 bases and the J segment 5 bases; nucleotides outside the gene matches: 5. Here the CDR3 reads CASSSGDRETEAFF. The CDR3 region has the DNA TGTGCCAGCAGCTCCGGGGACAGGGAGACTGAAGCTTTCTTT.

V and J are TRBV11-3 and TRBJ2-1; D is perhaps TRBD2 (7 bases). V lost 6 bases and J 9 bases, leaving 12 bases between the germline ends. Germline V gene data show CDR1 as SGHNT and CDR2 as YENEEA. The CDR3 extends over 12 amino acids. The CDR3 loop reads CASSGGGGEQFF. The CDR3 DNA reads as TGTGCCAGCAGTGGCGGGGGCGGTGAGCAGTTCTTC.